A selection of T cell receptor beta chains follows, all from one sample in a study of OX40 agonist ivuxolimab in advanced cancers. Sequencing used immunoSEQ multiplex PCR; TCRdb keeps in-frame clones, though not all of them. The top ten clones hold 0.15% to 0.2% of a sample with just over 95,000 clones, nearly 90% of them seen once. Here the sequenced sample was CD4+ or CD8+ T cells sorted from blood, taken in a trial of the OX40 agonist ivuxolimab. The source of these receptors is an adult with an advanced solid tumor such as melanoma, head and neck, liver or kidney cancer. The CDR3 runs from the conserved cysteine through the conserved F or W. Clone size, where shown, is once, few, many, or a class for clones that have expanded.

cdr3_aa: CASSESAGGRNQPQHF; j_call: TRBJ1-5; clone_size: -; v_call: TRBV10-2
cdr3_aa: CASSLATGANTEAFF; j_call: TRBJ1-1; clone_size: -; v_call: TRBV5-6
cdr3_aa: CASSLVMATGELFF; j_call: TRBJ2-2; clone_size: once; v_call: TRBV11-1
cdr3_aa: CASSLARWGTGETQYF; j_call: TRBJ2-5; clone_size: once; v_call: TRBV7-6
cdr3_aa: CASTRGDNQPQHF; j_call: TRBJ1-5; clone_size: -; v_call: TRBV19
cdr3_aa: CASSRGQETQYF; j_call: TRBJ2-5; clone_size: -; v_call: TRBV19
cdr3_aa: CASSAIGTGGGRNTEAFF; j_call: TRBJ1-1; clone_size: -; v_call: TRBV7-8
cdr3_aa: CASRTSGALEQYF; j_call: TRBJ2-7; clone_size: -; v_call: TRBV6-5
cdr3_aa: CASGQGRKHF; j_call: TRBJ1-5; clone_size: -; v_call: TRBV19
cdr3_aa: CASKTSGVSDTQYF; j_call: TRBJ2-3; clone_size: once; v_call: TRBV2
cdr3_aa: CASSFRDNQPQHF; j_call: TRBJ1-5; clone_size: -; v_call: TRBV27
cdr3_aa: CASSQRGRDTSYNEQFF; j_call: TRBJ2-1; clone_size: -; v_call: TRBV18
cdr3_aa: CASSLSLPGAQNEQFF; j_call: TRBJ2-1; clone_size: -; v_call: TRBV11-3
cdr3_aa: CARSSETSGRERSYEQYF; j_call: TRBJ2-7; clone_size: -; v_call: TRBV5-3
cdr3_aa: CASTAAQGNYGYTF; j_call: TRBJ1-2; clone_size: -; v_call: TRBV6-5
cdr3_aa: CAWSVAGDYGYTF; j_call: TRBJ1-2; clone_size: few; v_call: TRBV30
cdr3_aa: CASSYSGQGGQETQYF; j_call: TRBJ2-5; clone_size: -; v_call: TRBV5-1
cdr3_aa: CASSLGGQGNSPLHF; j_call: TRBJ1-6; clone_size: -; v_call: TRBV7-9
cdr3_aa: CASSDFARANTEAFF; j_call: TRBJ1-1; clone_size: -; v_call: TRBV25-1
cdr3_aa: CASSLGGRGDEKLFF; j_call: TRBJ1-4; clone_size: once; v_call: TRBV5-4
cdr3_aa: CASSAPGGADTQYF; j_call: TRBJ2-3; clone_size: -; v_call: TRBV28
cdr3_aa: CASSFSGTGGSPLHF; j_call: TRBJ1-6; clone_size: few; v_call: TRBV5-4
cdr3_aa: CASSLIAGPTQAYEQYF; j_call: TRBJ2-7; clone_size: -; v_call: TRBV5-1
cdr3_aa: CASSPGLAGVLGPGEQFF; j_call: TRBJ2-1; clone_size: once; v_call: TRBV18
cdr3_aa: CASRTGTSEQYF; j_call: TRBJ2-7; clone_size: -; v_call: TRBV6-5
cdr3_aa: CAISEMVAGGNEQFF; j_call: TRBJ2-1; clone_size: once; v_call: TRBV10-3
cdr3_aa: CASSVGAGRRTGIHEQYF; j_call: TRBJ2-7; clone_size: -; v_call: TRBV9
cdr3_aa: CASSFLVGAGELFF; j_call: TRBJ2-2; clone_size: -; v_call: TRBV5-8
cdr3_aa: CASSMNRVPETQYF; j_call: TRBJ2-5; clone_size: few; v_call: TRBV19
cdr3_aa: CASSVAPRDRGQGGELFF; j_call: TRBJ2-2; clone_size: once; v_call: TRBV9